A single sample is the source of the 32 T cell receptor beta chains below, sequenced in a study of ipilimumab plus nivolumab after autologous stem cell transplantation. Assay used: immunoSEQ multiplex PCR; TCRdb lists only in-frame clones, some missing. Among some 40,000 clones, nearly 95% were seen once, and the ten largest hold 0.75% to 1%. Specimen: PBMCs, collected in a trial of ipilimumab plus nivolumab as post-transplant consolidation. Every receptor here comes from a male donor with multiple myeloma.

The chain links TRBV2 to TRBJ2-7; tentative D call: TRBD2 (7 bases). The germline gives CDR1 SNHLY, CDR2 FYNNEI. The CDR3 loop spans 14 amino acids. V was cut by 6 bases and J by 4 bases, with 16 bases left in between. This chain's CDR3 is CASRGGAGAYEQYF. In DNA form, the CDR3 reads TGTGCCAGCAGGGGAGGGGCGGGGGCTTACGAGCAGTACTTC.

This clone appeared a few times. J is TRBJ2-7 and V is TRBV5-1, with a weak D call TRBD1 (6 bases). Trimming stripped 2 bases from V and 4 bases from J, with 19 bases between. The length of the CDR3 is 16 residues. Germline loops: CDR1 SGHRS, CDR2 YFSETQ. As DNA, the CDR3 is TGCGCCAGCAGCTTCGGGCCCGGGACACCCCCTTACGAGCAGTACTTC. This gives the protein CASSFGPGTPPYEQYF.

This chain connects TRBV7-6 to TRBJ1-5, with D possibly TRBD1 on 5 matching bases. Germline CDR1 and CDR2: SGHVS and FNYEAQ. Between the trimmed V and J ends, which lost 1 base and 3 bases, there was a span of 10 bases. The CDR3 is 15 amino acids. Written as DNA, the CDR3 is TGTGCCAGCAGCTTAGTGGGGGAGTCCAATCAGCCCCAGCATTTT. It translates to CASSLVGESNQPQHF.

The chain recombines TRBV9 with TRBJ2-1; 11 bases agree with TRBD2. CDR1 is SGDLS and CDR2 is YYNGEE in the germline V gene. The CDR3 has 16 residues. The V gene end was trimmed by 0 bases and the J gene end by 1 base; junction bases not matched to a gene: 0. CDR3 sequence: CASSVASGRSYNEQFF. Here the CDR3 DNA reads TGTGCCAGCAGCGTAGCTAGCGGGAGGTCCTACAATGAGCAGTTCTTC.

This clone was observed once. The chain recombines TRBV28 with TRBJ2-3, with 14 bases aligning to TRBD2. The germline V gene has CDR1 MDHEN and CDR2 SYDVKM. This CDR3 has 17 amino acids. V was clipped by 5 bases and J by 6 bases; unmatched bases: 10. The CDR3 spells CASSPTWTSGRLDTQYF. The CDR3 DNA sequence: TGTGCCAGCAGTCCTACATGGACTAGCGGGAGGCTGGATACGCAGTATTTT. The complete variable domain, with remaining parts taken from reference TRBV28 and TRBJ2-3, reads DVKVTQSSRYLVKRTGEKVFLECVQDMDHENMFWYRQDPGLGLRLIYFSYDVKMKEKGDIPEGYSVSREKKERFSLILESASTNQTSMYLCASSPTWTSGRLDTQYFGPGTRLTVL.

The genes are TRBV9 and TRBJ2-5; 10 bases match TRBD2. V shed 4 bases, J shed 4 bases, and the junction held 7 bases outside the gene matches. The germline gives CDR1 SGDLS, CDR2 YYNGEE. The CDR3 has 15 amino acids. CDR3 amino acids: CASSPSGSIGETQYF. CDR3 coding DNA: TGTGCCAGCAGCCCTAGCGGGAGTATCGGAGAGACCCAGTACTTC. Together with reference TRBV9 and TRBJ2-5, the CDR3 gives the full variable domain: DSGVTQTPKHLITATGQRVTLRCSPRSGDLSVYWYQQSLDQGLQFLIQYYNGEERAKGNILERFSAQQFPDLHSELNLSSLELGDSALYFCASSPSGSIGETQYFGPGTRLLVL.

This chain joins TRBV10-1 and TRBJ2-2; the D gene is possibly TRBD1 (5 bases). CDR1 and CDR2 (germline): WNHNN, SYGVQD (reference sequence). Between the trimmed V and J ends, which lost 6 bases and 2 bases, there was a span of 16 bases. This CDR3 comprises 16 residues. CDR3 sequence reads: CASRVLGLTNTGELFF. The CDR3 DNA follows: TGCGCCAGCAGAGTATTGGGGCTCACTAACACCGGGGAGCTGTTTTTT.

V and J are TRBV19 and TRBJ1-3, with D maybe TRBD1 (6 bases). The CDR3 is made up of 18 amino acids. V lost 6 bases and J 3 bases, leaving 24 bases between the germline ends. In germline, CDR1 is LNHDA, CDR2 SQIVND (reference sequence). CDR3 sequence reads: CASRRSPGALVGGNTIYF. CDR3 sequence (DNA): TGTGCCAGTAGACGATCGCCAGGGGCGCTGGTCGGTGGAAACACCATATATTTT.

V gene TRBV27 combines with J gene TRBJ1-2; 7 bases fit TRBD1. The CDR3 consists of 14 residues. The germline V gene encodes CDR1 MNHEY and CDR2 SMNVEV (reference sequence). V lost 6 bases to trimming and J lost 8 bases; unmatched junction nucleotides: 12. CDR3 loop: CASSPSQTGEGYTF. The CDR3 DNA reads TGTGCCAGCAGCCCGTCCCAAACAGGGGAAGGCTACACCTTC.

This chain joins TRBV2 and TRBJ2-5; 7 bases map to TRBD2. The CDR3 extends over 14 amino acids. The V gene's germline CDR1 is SNHLY and CDR2 FYNNEI. Trimming took 2 bases from V and 5 from J; bases not matched to a gene: 5. The CDR3 region has the DNA TGTGCCAGCAGTGAACGGATCGGGAGGGAGACCCAGTACTTC. Amino acids: CASSERIGRETQYF.

This clone turned up a few times. The J gene is TRBJ1-1, the V gene TRBV28, with D perhaps matching TRBD1 (5 bases). V lost 9 bases and J 3 bases, leaving 8 bases between the germline ends. This CDR3 contains 11 residues. Germline values: CDR1 MDHEN, CDR2 SYDVKM. The CDR3 is CASSGYTEAFF. Here the CDR3 DNA reads TGTGCCAGTTCAGGGTACACTGAAGCTTTCTTT.

The chain links TRBV9 to TRBJ1-2; 7 bases match TRBD1. The trim removed 3 bases at V and 4 bases at J, leaving 6 bases unmatched. This CDR3 comprises 14 residues. Germline V gives CDR1 SGDLS, CDR2 YYNGEE. The CDR3 DNA reads TGTGCCAGCAGCGCCCACAGGGGTAGCTATGGCTACACCTTC. Translating gives CASSAHRGSYGYTF.

The chain uses TRBV5-5 and TRBJ2-7, with D unclear. V was clipped by 1 base and J by 6 bases, with 11 bases between them. Germline lookup yields CDR1 SGHKS and CDR2 YYEKEE (reference sequence). The CDR3 loop spans 13 amino acids. CDR3 sequence reads: CASSLNGQSEQYF. Written as DNA, the CDR3 is TGTGCCAGCAGCTTGAATGGGCAGAGCGAGCAGTACTTC. Looking up the rest from reference TRBV5-5 and TRBJ2-7 gives the full variable domain: DAGVTQSPTHLIKTRGQQVTLRCSPISGHKSVSWYQQVLGQGPQFIFQYYEKEERGRGNFPDRFSARQFPNYSSELNVNALLLGDSALYLCASSLNGQSEQYFGPGTRLTVT.

This chain links TRBV19 with TRBJ1-5; no definite D call. The V gene's germline CDR1 is LNHDA and CDR2 SQIVND (reference sequence). The CDR3 is made up of 13 amino acids. V was cut by 4 bases and J by 3 bases, with 7 bases left in between. The CDR3: CASSKWDNQPQHF. The DNA for the CDR3 is TGTGCCAGTAGTAAATGGGACAATCAGCCCCAGCATTTT.

The chain uses TRBV28 and TRBJ2-7; no firm D call. The V end lost 2 bases, the J end lost 2 bases, and 4 bases lay between the germline ends. There are 12 residues in the CDR3. Germline V gene lookup returns CDR1 MDHEN and CDR2 SYDVKM. In nucleotides, the CDR3 is TGTGCCAGCAGTTTAGTGGCCTACGAGCAGTACTTC. Amino acids: CASSLVAYEQYF.

The sample holds one count of this clone. The chain recombines TRBV6-1 with TRBJ1-1; tentative D call: TRBD1 (5 bases). CDR1 and CDR2 from the germline V gene are MNHNS and SASEGT. The CDR3 is 16 residues long. Trimming pared 3 bases from V and 2 bases from J, leaving 16 bases between. The chain's CDR3 is CASSEPRGGANTEAFF. CDR3 bases: TGTGCCAGCAGTGAGCCCCGGGGAGGGGCAAACACTGAAGCTTTCTTT.

This clone was counted a single time. CDR3 protein: CASSLTPTVNTEAFF. As DNA, the CDR3 is TGTGCCAGCAGCTTAACACCCACTGTGAACACTGAAGCTTTCTTT. The rearrangement uses TRBV7-3 and TRBJ1-1, with D unclear. This CDR3 spans 15 amino acids. Looked up from germline, CDR1 is SGHTA and CDR2 is FQGTGA. The V end was cut by 0 bases, the J end by 0 bases, with 8 bases between.

This clone was found once. The CDR3 reads CASSQDRSYEQYF. As DNA, the CDR3 is TGTGCCAGCAGCCAAGATCGCTCCTACGAGCAGTACTTC. The V call is TRBV4-2, the J call TRBJ2-7; D is unclear. Germline V gene sequence: CDR1 LGHNA, CDR2 YNFKEQ. With 0 bases removed from V and 0 bases from J, the gap between germline ends came to 3 bases. This CDR3 region has 13 residues.

The chain employs TRBV9 and TRBJ2-7, with D perhaps matching TRBD1 (5 bases). The germline gives CDR1 SGDLS, CDR2 YYNGEE. V was cut by 0 bases and J by 5 bases, with 15 bases left in between. CDR3 size: 15 residues. CDR3 region: CASSVGWGVENEQYF. DNA of the CDR3: TGTGCCAGCAGCGTAGGATGGGGCGTTGAGAACGAGCAGTACTTC. Full variable domain (remainder filled in from reference TRBV9 and TRBJ2-7): DSGVTQTPKHLITATGQRVTLRCSPRSGDLSVYWYQQSLDQGLQFLIQYYNGEERAKGNILERFSAQQFPDLHSELNLSSLELGDSALYFCASSVGWGVENEQYFGPGTRLTVT.

This clone was recorded only once. The chain couples TRBV6-1 to TRBJ2-4; 11 nucleotides match TRBD2. The CDR3 is 20 residues long. The V gene end was trimmed by 4 bases and the J gene end by 3 bases; junction bases not matched to a gene: 17. Per the germline V gene, CDR1 is MNHNS and CDR2 is SASEGT. CDR3 DNA: TGTGCCAGCAGTGGCCCGGCTAGCGGGGGGAGCTCCCCTAGCAAAAACATTCAGTACTTC. This gives the protein CASSGPASGGSSPSKNIQYF.

The chain has TRBV21-1 and TRBJ2-5; the table assigns TRBD2, which was not confirmed against the DNA. TRBV21-1 is noted as a pseudogene. This CDR3 has 15 residues. The CDR3 DNA reads as TGTGCCAGCAGCAAAGGGGCTAGCGGTAAAGAGACCCAGTACTTC. Its translation: CASSKGASGKETQYF.

The chain carries TRBV5-8 and TRBJ2-4; TRBD2 aligns across 9 bases. The CDR3 is 15 amino acids. Looked up from germline, CDR1 is SGHTS and CDR2 is YDEGEE. V was clipped by 2 bases and J by 8 bases; unmatched bases: 8. The CDR3 region is CASSFGGRAFDIQYF. In nucleotides, the CDR3 is TGTGCCAGCAGCTTCGGCGGGAGGGCCTTCGACATTCAGTACTTC.

The chain combines TRBV28 with TRBJ1-1; D call uncertain. Trimming removed 0 bases from V and 1 base from J, with 9 bases in between. The CDR3 contains 15 residues. Germline V gene lookup returns CDR1 MDHEN and CDR2 SYDVKM. The CDR3 region has the DNA TGTGCCAGCAGTTTATGGCGGCAGAGGAACACTGAAGCTTTCTTT. Its translation: CASSLWRQRNTEAFF.

The V call is TRBV20-1, the J call TRBJ2-7, with no clear D. Germline CDR1 DFQATT, CDR2 SNEGSKA (reference sequence). This CDR3 has 11 residues. The V and J ends lost 3 bases and 0 bases respectively, with 3 bases between them. Here the CDR3 DNA reads TGCAGTGCTAGGACCTCCTACGAGCAGTACTTC. Protein sequence: CSARTSYEQYF.

The chain couples TRBV28 to TRBJ1-5; no clear D gene. The CDR3 is 16 residues long. The germline CDR1 and CDR2 sequences are MDHEN and SYDVKM. Trimming took 6 bases from V and 0 from J, leaving 15 bases between them. The CDR3 DNA sequence: TGTGCCAGCAGCGGTCGGATCCCGAATAGCAATCAGCCCCAGCATTTT. Residues: CASSGRIPNSNQPQHF.

The gene calls are TRBV10-3 and TRBJ2-3; D uncertain. The CDR3 has 16 residues. Trimming shortened V by 3 bases and J by 0 bases, and 13 bases separated the two germline ends. CDR1 ENHRY and CDR2 SYGVKD come from the germline V gene. CDR3: CAISEIVASSTDTQYF. The CDR3 bases are TGTGCCATCAGTGAAATAGTAGCCTCAAGCACAGATACGCAGTATTTT.

The genes are TRBV27 and TRBJ1-2; D may be TRBD1 (5 bases). The germline gives CDR1 MNHEY, CDR2 SMNVEV (reference sequence). V was cut by 6 bases and J by 4 bases, with 12 bases left in between. The CDR3 runs to 13 residues. CDR3 region: CASRDPGPYGYTF. CDR3 sequence (DNA): TGTGCCAGCAGGGATCCGGGACCCTATGGCTACACCTTC.

The V gene is TRBV27, the J gene TRBJ1-3, with D hard to call. Germline V gene sequence: CDR1 MNHEY, CDR2 SMNVEV (reference sequence). This CDR3 comprises 16 residues. Trimming took 3 bases from V and 0 from J, leaving 12 bases between them. CDR3 sequence reads: CASSFNGKSSGNTIYF. The CDR3 region has the DNA TGTGCCAGCAGTTTCAACGGGAAGAGCTCTGGAAACACCATATATTTT.

The V call is TRBV7-8, the J call TRBJ1-2, with D possibly being TRBD1 (6 bases). This CDR3 is 14 amino acids long. V was cut by 5 bases and J by 4 bases, with 14 bases left in between. Germline V lookup: CDR1 SGHVS, CDR2 FQNEAQ. In DNA, the CDR3 is TGTGCCAGCAGCGACAGGACACGCCGCTATGGCTACACCTTC. It specifies CASSDRTRRYGYTF.

The genes are TRBV28 and TRBJ1-4, with TRBD1 as a possible D gene (5 bases). CDR1 and CDR2 from the germline V gene are MDHEN and SYDVKM. This CDR3 is 16 amino acids long. V lost 8 bases and J 0 bases, leaving 16 bases between the germline ends. The CDR3 nucleotides are TGTGCCAGCTGGGACCTAAAGGGTGCAACTAATGAAAAACTGTTTTTT. This translates into CASWDLKGATNEKLFF.

The CDR3 nucleotides are TGTGCCAGCAGTTCCGCCGGGCGCGATAATGAAAAACTGTTTTTT. Protein product: CASSSAGRDNEKLFF. The V gene is TRBV28, the J gene TRBJ1-4, with D unclear. The germline CDR1 and CDR2 sequences are MDHEN and SYDVKM. Trimming took 4 bases from V and 4 from J, leaving 13 bases between them. This CDR3 has 15 residues.

The genes are TRBV9 and TRBJ2-3; 7 bases map to TRBD2. CDR3 length: 16 residues. CDR1 is SGDLS, CDR2 YYNGEE, per germline. J lost 2 bases, V lost 0 bases, and 6 bases had no gene match. CDR3 protein: CASSVDNGGTTDTQYF. The CDR3 coding sequence is TGTGCCAGCAGCGTAGACAACGGGGGGACCACAGATACGCAGTATTTT.